This TCR beta chain was profiled in a study of CD8+ T cells in alopecia areata. Extraction and reverse transcription of RNA yielded cDNA as the sequencing template. TCRdb's copy holds only in-frame clones and misses some; the assay was immunoSEQ multiplex PCR. The sample includes more than 95,000 clones, 50% to 75% of them seen just once. Sample treatment: oral pan-JAK inhibitor, 5-10 mg twice daily. This CDR3 is 16 amino acids long. V gave up 0 bases and J gave up 8 bases; unmatched junction bases: 6. Germline V lookup: CDR1 SGHRS, CDR2 YFSETQ. The clonotype was recovered from a human donor with alopecia areata. The material was CD8+ T cells sorted from blood, obtained at week 4, from a patient treated with tofacitinib. V gene TRBV5-1 combines with J gene TRBJ2-1; 12 nucleotides align to TRBD2. The CDR3 DNA reads TGCGCCAGCAGCTTGGGACTAGCGGGGGCCGGGTATGAGCAGTTCTTC. This encodes CASSLGLAGAGYEQFF.